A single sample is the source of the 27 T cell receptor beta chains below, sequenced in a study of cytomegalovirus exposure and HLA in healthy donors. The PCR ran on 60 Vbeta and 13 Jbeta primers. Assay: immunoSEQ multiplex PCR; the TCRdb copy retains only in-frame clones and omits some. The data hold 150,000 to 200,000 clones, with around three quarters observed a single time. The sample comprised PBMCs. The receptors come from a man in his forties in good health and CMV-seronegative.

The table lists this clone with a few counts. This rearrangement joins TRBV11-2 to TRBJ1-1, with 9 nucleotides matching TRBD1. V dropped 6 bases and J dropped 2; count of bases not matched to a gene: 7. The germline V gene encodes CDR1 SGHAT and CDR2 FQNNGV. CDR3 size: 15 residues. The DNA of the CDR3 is TGTGCCAGCAGTTCCCCGACAGGGGGAAACACTGAAGCTTTCTTT. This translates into CASSSPTGGNTEAFF.

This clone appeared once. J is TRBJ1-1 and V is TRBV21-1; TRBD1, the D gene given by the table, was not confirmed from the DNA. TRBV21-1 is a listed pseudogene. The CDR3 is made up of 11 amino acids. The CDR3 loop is CASNTTMVAFF. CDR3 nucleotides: TGTGCCAGCAATACGACAATGGTGGCTTTCTTT.

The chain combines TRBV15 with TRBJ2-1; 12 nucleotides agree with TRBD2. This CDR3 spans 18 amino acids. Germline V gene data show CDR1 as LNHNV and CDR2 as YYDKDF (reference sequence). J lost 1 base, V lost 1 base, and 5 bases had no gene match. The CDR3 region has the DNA TGTGCCACCAGCAGAGGGAGGACTAGCGGGGTGTCCTACAATGAGCAGTTCTTC. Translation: CATSRGRTSGVSYNEQFF.

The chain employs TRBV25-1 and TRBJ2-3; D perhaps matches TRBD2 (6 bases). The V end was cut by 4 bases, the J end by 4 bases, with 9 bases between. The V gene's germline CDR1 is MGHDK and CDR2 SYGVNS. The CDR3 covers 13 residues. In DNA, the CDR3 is TGTGCCAGCAGTGGTCTAGCGTCAGATACGCAGTATTTT. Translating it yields CASSGLASDTQYF.

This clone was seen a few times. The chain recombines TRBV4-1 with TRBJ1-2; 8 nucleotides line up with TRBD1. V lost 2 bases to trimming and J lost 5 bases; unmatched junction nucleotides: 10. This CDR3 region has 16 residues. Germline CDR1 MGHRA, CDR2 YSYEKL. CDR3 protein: CASSQTLDRDKYGYTF. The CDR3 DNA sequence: TGCGCCAGCAGCCAAACCTTGGACAGGGACAAGTATGGCTACACCTTC.

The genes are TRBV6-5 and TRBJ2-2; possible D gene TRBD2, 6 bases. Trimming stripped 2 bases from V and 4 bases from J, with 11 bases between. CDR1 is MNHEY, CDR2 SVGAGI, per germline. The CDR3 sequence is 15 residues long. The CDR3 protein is CASSYRREPTGELFF. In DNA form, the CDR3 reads TGTGCCAGCAGTTACCGTCGGGAGCCCACCGGGGAGCTGTTTTTT.

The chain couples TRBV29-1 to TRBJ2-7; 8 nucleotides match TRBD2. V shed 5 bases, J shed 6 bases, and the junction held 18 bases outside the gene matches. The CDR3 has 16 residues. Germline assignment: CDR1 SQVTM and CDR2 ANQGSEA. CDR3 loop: CSVRGKSGSPIGEQYF. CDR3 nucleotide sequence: TGCAGCGTTCGGGGGAAGAGCGGGAGCCCGATAGGCGAGCAGTACTTC.

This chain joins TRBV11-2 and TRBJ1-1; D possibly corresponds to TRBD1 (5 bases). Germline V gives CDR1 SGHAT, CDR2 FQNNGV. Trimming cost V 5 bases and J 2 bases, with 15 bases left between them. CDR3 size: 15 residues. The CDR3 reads CASSSDGGGNTEAFF. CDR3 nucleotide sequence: TGTGCCAGCAGCAGTGATGGGGGGGGTAACACTGAAGCTTTCTTT.

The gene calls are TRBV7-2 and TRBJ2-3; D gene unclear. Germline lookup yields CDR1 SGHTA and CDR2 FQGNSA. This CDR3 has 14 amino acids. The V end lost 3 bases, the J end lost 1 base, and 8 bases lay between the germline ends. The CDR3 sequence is CASSLGLGTDTQYF. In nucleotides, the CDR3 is TGTGCCAGCAGCTTGGGCCTTGGCACAGATACGCAGTATTTT.

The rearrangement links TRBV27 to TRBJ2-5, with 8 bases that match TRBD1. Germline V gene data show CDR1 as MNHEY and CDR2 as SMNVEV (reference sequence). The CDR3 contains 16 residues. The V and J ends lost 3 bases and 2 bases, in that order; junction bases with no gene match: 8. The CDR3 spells CASSFLDRGLQETQYF. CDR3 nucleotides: TGTGCCAGCAGTTTCCTCGACAGGGGACTTCAAGAGACCCAGTACTTC.

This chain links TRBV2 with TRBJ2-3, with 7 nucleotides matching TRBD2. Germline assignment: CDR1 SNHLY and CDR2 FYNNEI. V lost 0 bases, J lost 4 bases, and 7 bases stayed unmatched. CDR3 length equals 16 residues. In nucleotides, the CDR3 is TGTGCCAGCAGTGAAGCGTTCCGGGAGGTAGCAGATACGCAGTATTTT. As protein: CASSEAFREVADTQYF.

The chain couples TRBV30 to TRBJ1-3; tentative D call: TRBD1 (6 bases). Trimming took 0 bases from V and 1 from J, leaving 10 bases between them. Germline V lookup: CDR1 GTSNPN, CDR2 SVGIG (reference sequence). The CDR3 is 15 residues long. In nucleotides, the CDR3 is TGTGCCTGGAGTGTCCAGAGGGGGTCTGGAAACACCATATATTTT. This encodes CAWSVQRGSGNTIYF. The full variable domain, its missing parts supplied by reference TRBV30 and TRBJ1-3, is SQTIHQWPATLVQPVGSPLSLECTVEGTSNPNLYWYRQAAGRGLQLLFYSVGIGQISSEVPQNLSASRPQDRQFILSSKKLLLSDSGFYLCAWSVQRGSGNTIYFGEGSWLTVV.

CDR3 in DNA: TGTGCCAGCAGCGGAGAGGGGGCCACTGAAGCTTTCTTT. Protein product: CASSGEGATEAFF. The genes are TRBV7-9 and TRBJ1-1; 7 bases line up with TRBD1. There are 13 residues in the CDR3. J gave up 4 bases and V 5 bases, and 4 bases lay outside the gene matches. Germline lookup yields CDR1 SEHNR and CDR2 FQNEAQ (reference sequence). Using reference TRBV7-9 and TRBJ1-1 for the parts outside the CDR3, the full variable domain is DTGVSQNPRHKITKRGQNVTFRCDPISEHNRLYWYRQTLGQGPEFLTYFQNEAQLEKSRLLSDRFSAERPKGSFSTLEIQRTEQGDSAMYLCASSGEGATEAFFGQGTRLTVV.

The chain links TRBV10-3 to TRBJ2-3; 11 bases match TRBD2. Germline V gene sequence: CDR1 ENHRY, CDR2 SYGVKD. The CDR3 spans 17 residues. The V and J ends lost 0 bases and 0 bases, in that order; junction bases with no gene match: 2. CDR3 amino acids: CAISESPSGRSTDTQYF. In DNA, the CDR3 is TGTGCCATCAGTGAGTCTCCTAGCGGGAGGAGCACAGATACGCAGTATTTT.

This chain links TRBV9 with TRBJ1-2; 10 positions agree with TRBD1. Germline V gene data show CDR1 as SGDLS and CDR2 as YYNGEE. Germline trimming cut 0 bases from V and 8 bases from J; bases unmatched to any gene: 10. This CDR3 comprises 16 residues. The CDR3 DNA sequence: TGTGCCAGCAGCGTAGCCATGACAGGGGGCGCTCGGGGCTACACCTTC. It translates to CASSVAMTGGARGYTF.

The CDR3 region has the DNA TGTGCCAGCAGCGTAAAAGATAGGGGCGACTATGGCTACACCTTC. Translating it yields CASSVKDRGDYGYTF. The chain uses TRBV9 and TRBJ1-2; TRBD1 is a possible D gene (5 bases). With 1 base removed from V and 3 bases from J, the gap between germline ends came to 13 bases. CDR1 is SGDLS, CDR2 YYNGEE, per germline. This CDR3 comprises 15 residues.

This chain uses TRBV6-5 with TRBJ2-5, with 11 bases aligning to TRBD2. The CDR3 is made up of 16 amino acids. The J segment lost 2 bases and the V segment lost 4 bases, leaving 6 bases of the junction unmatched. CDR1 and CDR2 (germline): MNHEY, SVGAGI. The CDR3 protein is CASSFGLAGGQETQYF. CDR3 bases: TGTGCCAGCAGTTTCGGCCTAGCGGGAGGTCAAGAGACCCAGTACTTC.

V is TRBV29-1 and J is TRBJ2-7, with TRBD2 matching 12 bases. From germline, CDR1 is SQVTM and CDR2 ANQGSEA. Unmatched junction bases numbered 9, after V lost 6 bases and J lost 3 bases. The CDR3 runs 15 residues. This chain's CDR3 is CSVPKGLAGNYEQYF. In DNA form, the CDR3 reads TGCAGCGTGCCTAAAGGACTAGCGGGAAACTACGAGCAGTACTTC.

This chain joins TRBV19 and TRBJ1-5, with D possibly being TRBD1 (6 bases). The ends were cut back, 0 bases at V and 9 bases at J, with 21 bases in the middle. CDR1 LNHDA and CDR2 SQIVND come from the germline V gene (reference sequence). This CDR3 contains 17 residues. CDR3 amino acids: CASSIEVDQGWVRPQHF. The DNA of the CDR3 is TGTGCCAGTAGTATAGAGGTGGACCAGGGGTGGGTGCGGCCCCAGCATTTT.

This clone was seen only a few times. The CDR3 region is CASSLSRKNIQYF. The CDR3 DNA sequence: TGTGCCAGCAGTTTGAGCAGGAAAAACATTCAGTACTTC. The chain uses TRBV27 and TRBJ2-4, with D uncertain. CDR3 length: 13 amino acids. V shed 3 bases and J shed 4 bases, with 7 bases lying between them. CDR1 and CDR2 (germline): MNHEY, SMNVEV (reference sequence).

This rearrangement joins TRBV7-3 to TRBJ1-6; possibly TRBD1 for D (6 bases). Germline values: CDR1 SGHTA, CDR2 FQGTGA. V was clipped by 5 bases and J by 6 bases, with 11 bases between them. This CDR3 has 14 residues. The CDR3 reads CASSEGHFNSPLHF. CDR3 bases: TGTGCCAGCAGCGAGGGACATTTTAATTCACCCCTCCACTTT.

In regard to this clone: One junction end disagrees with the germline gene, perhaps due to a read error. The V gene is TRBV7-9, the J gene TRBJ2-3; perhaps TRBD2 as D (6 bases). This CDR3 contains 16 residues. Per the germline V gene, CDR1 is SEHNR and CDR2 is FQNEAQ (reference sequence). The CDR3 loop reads CSSSFITGLRTDTQYF. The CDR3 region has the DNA TGTTCCAGCAGCTTCATTACGGGACTCCGGACAGATACGCAGTATTTT.

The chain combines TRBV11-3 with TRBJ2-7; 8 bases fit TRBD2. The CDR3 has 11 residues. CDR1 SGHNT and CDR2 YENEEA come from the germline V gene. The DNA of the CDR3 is TGTGCCAGCAGCGACTGGCTCCGGGGGGGTGTC. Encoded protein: CASSDWLRGGV.

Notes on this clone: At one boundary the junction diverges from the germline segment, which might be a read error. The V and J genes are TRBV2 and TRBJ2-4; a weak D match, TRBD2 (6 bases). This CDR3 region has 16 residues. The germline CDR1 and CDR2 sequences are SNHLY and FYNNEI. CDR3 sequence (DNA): TGTGCCAGCAGTGAAGTAGCGGATCTAGCCAAAAACAGTCAGTACTTC. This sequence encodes CASSEVADLAKNSQYF.

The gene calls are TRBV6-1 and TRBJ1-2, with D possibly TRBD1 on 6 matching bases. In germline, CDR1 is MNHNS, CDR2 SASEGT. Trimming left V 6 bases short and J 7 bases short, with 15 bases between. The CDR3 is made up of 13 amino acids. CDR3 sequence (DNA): TGTGCCAGCAGATACGTAGGGGGTTTTGGCTACACCTTC. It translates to CASRYVGGFGYTF.

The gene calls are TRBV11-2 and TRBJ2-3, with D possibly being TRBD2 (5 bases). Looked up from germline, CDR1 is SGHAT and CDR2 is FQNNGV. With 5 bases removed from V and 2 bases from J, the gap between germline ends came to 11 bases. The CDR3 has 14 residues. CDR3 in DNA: TGTGCCAGCAGCGAGGGTGACCCCACAGATACGCAGTATTTT. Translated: CASSEGDPTDTQYF.

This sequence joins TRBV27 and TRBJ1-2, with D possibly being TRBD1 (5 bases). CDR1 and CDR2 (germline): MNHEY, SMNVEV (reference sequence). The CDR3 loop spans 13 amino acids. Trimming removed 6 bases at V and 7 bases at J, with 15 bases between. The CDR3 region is CASRREGIGGYTF. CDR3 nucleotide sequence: TGTGCCAGCAGGAGGGAGGGGATAGGTGGCTACACCTTC.